This TCR beta chain was identified in a study of T-cell reconstitution after alpha-beta-depleted transplantation in children. Germline-derived CDR1 and CDR2 are LNHNV and YYDKDF (reference sequence). V dropped 0 bases and J dropped 9 bases, with 12 bases sitting between them. This CDR3 is built from 14 residues. The TCRbeta library was prepared with unique molecular identifiers. TCRdb reanalysed the PCR reads using MiXCR and keeps one entry per CDR3 protein. The repertoire has about 200,000 distinct CDR3 sequences, approximately 15% of them found once; the top ten carry around 13%. The source was PBMCs from the stem cell graft donor, collected from the stem cell graft. This TCR was recovered from a human donor who donated a stem cell graft to a child with acute lymphoblastic leukemia. The J gene is TRBJ1-5, the V gene TRBV15; tentatively, D is TRBD1 (6 bases). In nucleotides, the CDR3 is TGTGCCACCAGCAGAGATCTTAGGACAGCGCCCCAGCATTTT. It specifies CATSRDLRTAPQHF.